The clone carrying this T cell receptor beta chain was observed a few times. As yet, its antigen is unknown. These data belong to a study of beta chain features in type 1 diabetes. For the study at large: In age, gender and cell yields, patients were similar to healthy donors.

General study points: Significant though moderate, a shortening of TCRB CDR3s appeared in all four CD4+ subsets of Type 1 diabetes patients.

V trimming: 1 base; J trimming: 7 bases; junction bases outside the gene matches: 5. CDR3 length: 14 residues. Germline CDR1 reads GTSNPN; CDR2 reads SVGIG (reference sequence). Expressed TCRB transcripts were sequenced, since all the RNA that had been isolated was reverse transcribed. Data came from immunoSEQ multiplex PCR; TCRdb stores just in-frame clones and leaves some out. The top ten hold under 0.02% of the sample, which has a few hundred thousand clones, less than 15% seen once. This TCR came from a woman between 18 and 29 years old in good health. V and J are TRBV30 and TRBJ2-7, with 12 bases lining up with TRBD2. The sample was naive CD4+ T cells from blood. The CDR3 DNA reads TGTGCCTGGAGTGGACTAGCGGGGGCGGGGGAGCAGTACTTC. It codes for CAWSGLAGAGEQYF.